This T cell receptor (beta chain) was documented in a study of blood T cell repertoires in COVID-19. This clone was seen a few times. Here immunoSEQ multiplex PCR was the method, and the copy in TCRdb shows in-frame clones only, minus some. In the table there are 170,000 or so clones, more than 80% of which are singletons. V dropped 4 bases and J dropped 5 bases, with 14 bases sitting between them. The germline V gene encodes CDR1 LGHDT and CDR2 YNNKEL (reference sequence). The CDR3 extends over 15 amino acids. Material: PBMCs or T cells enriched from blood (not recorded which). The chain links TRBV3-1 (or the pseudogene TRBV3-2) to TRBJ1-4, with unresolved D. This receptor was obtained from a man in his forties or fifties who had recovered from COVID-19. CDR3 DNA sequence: TGTGCCAGCAGCCGGGGAGGAAGGGAGAATGAAAAACTGTTTTTT. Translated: CASSRGGRENEKLFF.